This paragraph covers one TCR beta chain sequence. Its antigen is not known. The data are from a study of shared clonotypes between healthy human individuals. The assay was immunoSEQ multiplex PCR, and TCRdb's table has in-frame clones only and misses some. This sample has about 680,000 clones, with around 72% found just once. Overall study findings and caveats: Four donors had around 5% of their naive CD4 clonotypes in common.

The V gene end was trimmed by 4 bases and the J gene end by 2 bases; junction bases not matched to a gene: 6. The CDR3 contains 15 residues. CDR1 is SGHRS, CDR2 YFSETQ, per germline. Healthy HIV-negative adults with no recent acute infections or vaccinations were recruited as donors. Material: memory CD4+ T cells sorted from blood. Specified subset: CD45RA-negative fraction. The rearrangement joins TRBV5-1 to TRBJ1-1; 9 bases are shared with TRBD1. The clonotype comes from a woman aged 25 to 39 in good health. The CDR3 spells CASSKAGQGNTEAFF. CDR3 nucleotides: TGCGCCAGCAGCAAAGCGGGACAGGGTAACACTGAAGCTTTCTTT.